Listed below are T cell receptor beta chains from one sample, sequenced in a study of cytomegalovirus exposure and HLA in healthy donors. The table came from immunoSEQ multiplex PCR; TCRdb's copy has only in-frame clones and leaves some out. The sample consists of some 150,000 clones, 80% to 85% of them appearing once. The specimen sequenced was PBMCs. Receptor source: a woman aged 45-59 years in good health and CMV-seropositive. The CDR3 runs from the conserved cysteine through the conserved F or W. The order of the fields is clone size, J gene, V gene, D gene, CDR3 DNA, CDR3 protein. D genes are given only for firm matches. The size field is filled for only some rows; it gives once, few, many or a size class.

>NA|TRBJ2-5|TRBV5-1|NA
TGCGCCAGCAGCCCTTCCGGGACTCTGAGGGAGACCCAGTACTTC
CASSPSGTLRETQYF
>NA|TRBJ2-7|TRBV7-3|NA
TGTGCCAGCAGCTTTCCTGGGAGCGAGCAGTACTTC
CASSFPGSEQYF
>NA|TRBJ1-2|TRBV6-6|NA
TGTGCCAGCAGTTATGGCGGCGCTAACTATGGCTACACCTTC
CASSYGGANYGYTF
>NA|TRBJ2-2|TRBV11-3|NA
TGTGCCAGCAGCCCAGGGTCCGCGAACACCGGGGAGCTGTTTTTT
CASSPGSANTGELFF
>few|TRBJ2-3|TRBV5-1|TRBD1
TGCGCCAGCAGCCCGGGACAGGTCACAGATACGCAGTATTTT
CASSPGQVTDTQYF
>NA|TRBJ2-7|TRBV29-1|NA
TGCAGCGTTGAAAACAGCTACGAGCAGTACTTC
CSVENSYEQYF
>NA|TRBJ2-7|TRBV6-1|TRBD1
TGTGCCAGCAGTGAATGGGGACAGGCTGCCTACGAGCAGTACTTC
CASSEWGQAAYEQYF
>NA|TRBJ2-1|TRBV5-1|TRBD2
TGCGCCAGCAGCCTGGGACTAGCTAATGAGCAGTTCTTC
CASSLGLANEQFF
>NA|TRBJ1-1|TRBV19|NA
TGTGCCAGTAGTATAGACCCATACACTGAAGCTTTCTTT
CASSIDPYTEAFF
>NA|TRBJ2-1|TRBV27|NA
TGTGCCAGCAGTTTGATCGGCGGGGTGGGCAATGAGCAGTTCTTC
CASSLIGGVGNEQFF
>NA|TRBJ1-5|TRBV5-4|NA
TGTGCCAGCAGCTTGGGCGGGAGGAGTGGCAATCAGCCCCAGCATTTT
CASSLGGRSGNQPQHF
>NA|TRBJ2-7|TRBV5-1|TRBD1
TGCGCCAGCAGCTTGAGTCTTGGACAGGGGATTATCGAGCAGTACTTC
CASSLSLGQGIIEQYF
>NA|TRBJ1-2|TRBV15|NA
TGTGCCACCAGCAGAGAACGGCAGGGTGGCTATGGCTACACCTTC
CATSRERQGGYGYTF
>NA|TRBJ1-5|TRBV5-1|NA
TGCGCCAGCAGCGCTACAGGGAACAATCAGCCCCAGCATTTT
CASSATGNNQPQHF
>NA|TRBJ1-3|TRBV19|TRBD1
TGTGCCAGTAGTACCCGACAGGGTTCCATCTCTGGAAACACCATATATTTT
CASSTRQGSISGNTIYF
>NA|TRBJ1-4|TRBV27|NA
TGTGCCAGCAGTGTGACCCCTTCGGGTGAAAAACTGTTTTTT
CASSVTPSGEKLFF
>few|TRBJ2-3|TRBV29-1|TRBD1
TGCAGCGTGACAGGGGTGCGCACAGATACGCAGTATTTT
CSVTGVRTDTQYF
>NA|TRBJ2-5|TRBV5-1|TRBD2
TGCGCCAGCAGCGCCGTCGGACTAGCGGGACGGGAGACCCAGTACTTC
CASSAVGLAGRETQYF
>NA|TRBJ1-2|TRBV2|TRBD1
TGTGCCAGCAGGATAACAGGGGGTGACTCTTTCTATGGCTACACCTTC
CASRITGGDSFYGYTF
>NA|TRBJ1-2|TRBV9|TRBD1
TGTGCCAGCAGCCCGGGACAGGGGGCGATCGGCTACACCTTC
CASSPGQGAIGYTF
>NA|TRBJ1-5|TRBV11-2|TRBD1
TGTGCCAGCAGCTCGACAGGGGCCGGCAATCAGCCCCAGCATTTT
CASSSTGAGNQPQHF
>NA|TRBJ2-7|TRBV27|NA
TGTGCCAGCAGTTTCCAGGACAGAGACTACGAGCAGTACTTC
CASSFQDRDYEQYF
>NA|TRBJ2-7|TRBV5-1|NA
TGCGCCAGCAGCTTGGGGTCGGAGGAAAGCTCCTACGAGCAGTACTTC
CASSLGSEESSYEQYF
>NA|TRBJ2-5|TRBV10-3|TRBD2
TGTGCCATCAGCAGGCTAGCGGGAGACTCAGAGACCCAGTACTTC
CAISRLAGDSETQYF
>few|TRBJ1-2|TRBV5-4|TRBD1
TGTGCCAGCAGCTCTTTAACAGGGGTGACGAATGGCTACACCTTC
CASSSLTGVTNGYTF
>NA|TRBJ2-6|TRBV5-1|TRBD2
TGCGCCAGCAGCTTAGCGGGGCTCTCTGGGGCCAACGTCCTGACTTTC
CASSLAGLSGANVLTF
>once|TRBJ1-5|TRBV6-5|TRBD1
TGTGCCAGCAGTACAGGGGGAGGACAGCCCCAGCATTTT
CASSTGGGQPQHF
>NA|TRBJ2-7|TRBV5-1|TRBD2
TGCGCCAGCAGCTTGGGCGCGGGAGATAGGTACGAGCAGTACTTC
CASSLGAGDRYEQYF
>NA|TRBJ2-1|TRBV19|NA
TGTGCCAGTAGTCTATACAATGAGCAGTTCTTC
CASSLYNEQFF
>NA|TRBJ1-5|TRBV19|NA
TGTGCCAGTAGTTTTACGCGGGGTTTGCTTGATCAGCCCCAGCATTTT
CASSFTRGLLDQPQHF
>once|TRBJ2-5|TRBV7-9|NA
TGTGCCAGCAGCCTGGACAGCCCGGGGACCCAGTACTTC
CASSLDSPGTQYF
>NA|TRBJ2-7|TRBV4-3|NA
TGCGCCAGCAGCCTGAGAGGGGGGGTCTCCTACGAGCAGTACTTC
CASSLRGGVSYEQYF
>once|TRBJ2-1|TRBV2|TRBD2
TGTGCCAGCCGGACTACTAGCGGGGGCCAAGAAAATGAGCAGTTCTTC
CASRTTSGGQENEQFF
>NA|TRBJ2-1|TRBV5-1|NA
TGCGCCAGCAGCTTGGCCGGCGGGGCCAGCTCCTACAATGAGCAGTTCTTC
CASSLAGGASSYNEQFF
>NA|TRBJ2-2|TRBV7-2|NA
TGTGCCAGCAGCTTAGCTTCCGGGAATCCCGGGGAGCTGTTTTTT
CASSLASGNPGELFF
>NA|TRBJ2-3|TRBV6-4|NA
TGTGCCAGCAGTGAAGCTAGCGAAACAGATACGCAGTATTTT
CASSEASETDTQYF
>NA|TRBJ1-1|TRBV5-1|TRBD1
TGCGCCAGCAGCGAGGCAGGGGGCATCACTGAAGCTTTCTTT
CASSEAGGITEAFF
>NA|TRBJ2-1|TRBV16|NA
TGTGCCAGCAGCCATAAAGGAAGCGGTTACTCCTACAATGAGCAGTTCTTC
CASSHKGSGYSYNEQFF
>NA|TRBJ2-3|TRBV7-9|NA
TGTGCCAGCAGCTTAGCGGCCACAGATACGCAGTATTTT
CASSLAATDTQYF
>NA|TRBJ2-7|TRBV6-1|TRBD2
TGTGCCAGCAGGGGAAGCGGGGGGCTTTACGAGCAGTACTTC
CASRGSGGLYEQYF
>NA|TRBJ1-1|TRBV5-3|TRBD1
TGTGCCAGAAGCTACCGGGACAGGGTGTACACTGAAGCTTTCTTT
CARSYRDRVYTEAFF
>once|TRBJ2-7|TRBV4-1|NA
TGCGCCAGCAGCCAAGAGATCACAGGGTGGAACGAGCAGTACTTC
CASSQEITGWNEQYF
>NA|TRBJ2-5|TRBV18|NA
TGTGCCAGCTCACCAACGACAGGAATTGTAGAGACCCAGTACTTC
CASSPTTGIVETQYF
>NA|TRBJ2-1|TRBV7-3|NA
TGTGCCAGCAGCTTAATAGTTAGTTCCTACTACAATGAGCAGTTCTTC
CASSLIVSSYYNEQFF
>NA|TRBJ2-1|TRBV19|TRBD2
TGTGCCAGTTCTAGCGGGGAGAGGAATGAGCAGTTCTTC
CASSSGERNEQFF
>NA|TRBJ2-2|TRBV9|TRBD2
TGTGCCAGCAGCGTAGAGGGACTAGCCCCCGGGGAGCTGTTTTTT
CASSVEGLAPGELFF
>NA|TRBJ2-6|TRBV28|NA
TGTGCCAGCAGCCCCGGCGGCCCCTCTGGGGCCAACGGCCTGACTTTC
CASSPGGPSGANGLTF
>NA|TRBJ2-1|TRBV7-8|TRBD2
TGTGCCAGCAGCTACTCCGGGACTAGCGGGTACAATGAGCAGTTCTTC
CASSYSGTSGYNEQFF
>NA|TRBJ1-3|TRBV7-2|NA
TGTGCCAGCAGCGAAAGCAGGGGAAACACCATATATTTT
CASSESRGNTIYF
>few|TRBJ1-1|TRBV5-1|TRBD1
TGCGCCAGCAGCTTGATCGGTACAGGGGAGAGCACTGAAGCTTTCTTT
CASSLIGTGESTEAFF
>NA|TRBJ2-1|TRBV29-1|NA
TGCAGCGTTGAATCGGTGGAGGCCAGCTCCTACAATGAGCAGTTCTTC
CSVESVEASSYNEQFF
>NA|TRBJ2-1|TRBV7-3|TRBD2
TGTGCCAGGACTAGCGCTCGTTGGGATGAGCAGTTCTTC
CARTSARWDEQFF
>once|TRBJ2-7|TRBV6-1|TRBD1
TGTGCCAGCAACCCGGACAGGGCCCGCGAGCAGTACTTC
CASNPDRAREQYF
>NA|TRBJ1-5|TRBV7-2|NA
TGTGCCAGCAGCTTGAGGGACATCTATCAGCCCCAGCATTTT
CASSLRDIYQPQHF
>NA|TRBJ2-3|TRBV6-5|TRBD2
TGTGCCAGCAACACCCGGGGCGGGGGAGGGGATACGCAGTATTTT
CASNTRGGGGDTQYF
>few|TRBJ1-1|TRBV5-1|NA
TGCGCCAGCAAGGATGGCGGAACTGAAGCTTTCTTT
CASKDGGTEAFF
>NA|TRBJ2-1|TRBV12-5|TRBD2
TGTGCTAGTGGTTTGGTCCTGGGAGGGACTAACTCCTACAATGAGCAGTTCTTC
CASGLVLGGTNSYNEQFF
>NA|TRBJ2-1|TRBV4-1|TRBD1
TGCGCCAGCAGCCCAACAGGGGCCCATGAGCAGTTCTTC
CASSPTGAHEQFF